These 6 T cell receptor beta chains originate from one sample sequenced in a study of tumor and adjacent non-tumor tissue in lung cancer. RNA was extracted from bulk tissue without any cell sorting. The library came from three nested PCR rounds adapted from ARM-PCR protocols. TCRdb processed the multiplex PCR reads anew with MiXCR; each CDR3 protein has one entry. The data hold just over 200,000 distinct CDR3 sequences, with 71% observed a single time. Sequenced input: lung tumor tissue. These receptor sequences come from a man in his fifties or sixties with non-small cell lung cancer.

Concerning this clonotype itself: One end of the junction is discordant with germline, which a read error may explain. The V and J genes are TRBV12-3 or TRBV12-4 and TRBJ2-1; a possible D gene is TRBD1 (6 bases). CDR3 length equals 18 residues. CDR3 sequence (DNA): TGTGCCAGCAGCCTCACAGGGCCCTCGAAGAGCTCCTACAGTGAGCAGTTCTTC. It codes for CASSLTGPSKSSYSEQFF.

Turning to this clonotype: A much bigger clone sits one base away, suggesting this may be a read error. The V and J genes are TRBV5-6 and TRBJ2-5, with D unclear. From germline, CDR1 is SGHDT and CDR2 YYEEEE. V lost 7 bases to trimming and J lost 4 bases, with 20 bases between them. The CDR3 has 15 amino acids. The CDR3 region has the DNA TGTGCCAGCGGCCCCCGGTTTCAGGATGCAGAGACCCAGTACTTC. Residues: CASGPRFQDAETQYF.

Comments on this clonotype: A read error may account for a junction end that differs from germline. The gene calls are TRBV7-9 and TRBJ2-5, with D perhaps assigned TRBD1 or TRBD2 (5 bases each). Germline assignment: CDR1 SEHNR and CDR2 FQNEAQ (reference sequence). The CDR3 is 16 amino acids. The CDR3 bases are TGTGCCAGCAGCTCAGAAAGTCAGGGCGGAGGAGAGAGCCAGTACTTC. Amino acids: CASSSESQGGGESQYF.

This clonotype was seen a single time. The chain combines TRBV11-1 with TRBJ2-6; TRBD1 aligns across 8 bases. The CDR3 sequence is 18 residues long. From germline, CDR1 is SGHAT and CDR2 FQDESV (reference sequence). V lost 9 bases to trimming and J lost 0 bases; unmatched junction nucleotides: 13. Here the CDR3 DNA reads TGTGCCAGGAGCCAGAGTGGACAGGGCTACTCTGGGGCCAACGTCCTGACTTTC. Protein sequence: CARSQSGQGYSGANVLTF.

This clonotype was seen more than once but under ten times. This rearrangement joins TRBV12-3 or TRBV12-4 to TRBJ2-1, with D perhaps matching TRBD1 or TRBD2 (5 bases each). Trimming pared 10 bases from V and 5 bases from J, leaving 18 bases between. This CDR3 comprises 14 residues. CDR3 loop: CATGAGQANNEQFF. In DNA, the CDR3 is TGTGCCACCGGGGCGGGCCAGGCGAACAATGAGCAGTTCTTC.

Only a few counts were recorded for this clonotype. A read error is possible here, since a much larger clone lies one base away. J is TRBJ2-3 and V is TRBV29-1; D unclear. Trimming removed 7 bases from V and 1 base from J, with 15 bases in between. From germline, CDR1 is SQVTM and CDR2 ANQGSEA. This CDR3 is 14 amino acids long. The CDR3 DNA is TGCAGCGCCGAGGACGGTTTTGGCACAGATACGCAGTATTTT. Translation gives CSAEDGFGTDTQYF.